The rows below give T cell receptor beta chains drawn from one sample of a study of blood T cell repertoires in COVID-19. Libraries were prepared by immunoSEQ multiplex PCR; TCRdb keeps only in-frame clonotypes and omits some of them. The table shows 90,000 or so clones, with around 72% occurring only once. Sample: peripheral blood. The receptors originated from a woman at least 80 years old with acute or convalescent COVID-19. The CDR3 runs from the conserved cysteine through the conserved F or W. The order of the fields is D gene, V gene, clone size, J gene, CDR3 DNA, CDR3 protein. The D gene is left open where the match is weak. Some rows have no size entry. The others give once, few or many, or a class for an expanded clone.

d_call: TRBD2
v_call: TRBV7-9
clone_size: .
j_call: TRBJ2-3
cdr3_nt: TGTGCCAGCAGCTTAAGGCTCTCGACTAGCTCAGATACGCAGTATTTT
cdr3_aa: CASSLRLSTSSDTQYF

d_call: TRBD1
v_call: TRBV24-1
clone_size: .
j_call: TRBJ1-2
cdr3_nt: TGTGCCACGAACAGGGGTCCTAACTATGGCTACACCTTC
cdr3_aa: CATNRGPNYGYTF

d_call: TRBD2
v_call: TRBV7-3
clone_size: .
j_call: TRBJ2-1
cdr3_nt: TGTGCCAGCAGTTCCGGACTAGCGGGGGCCGGTGCCCCGTTCTTC
cdr3_aa: CASSSGLAGAGAPFF

d_call: TRBD2
v_call: TRBV9
clone_size: .
j_call: TRBJ2-5
cdr3_nt: TGTGCCAGCAGCCGGACTAGCGGGGTTCAAGAGACCCAGTACTTC
cdr3_aa: CASSRTSGVQETQYF

d_call: .
v_call: TRBV6-2/TRBV6-3
clone_size: .
j_call: TRBJ1-2
cdr3_nt: TGTGCCAGCAGTTATGAGGGCAGGTCGAGCTACACCTTC
cdr3_aa: CASSYEGRSSYTF

d_call: TRBD1
v_call: TRBV30
clone_size: .
j_call: TRBJ2-5
cdr3_nt: TGTGCCTCGAAGACAGGGGATATCGTTGGGACCCAGTACTTC
cdr3_aa: CASKTGDIVGTQYF

d_call: .
v_call: TRBV18
clone_size: few
j_call: TRBJ1-2
cdr3_nt: TGTGCCAGCTCACCAAACGGACAGCATGGCTACACCTTC
cdr3_aa: CASSPNGQHGYTF

d_call: .
v_call: TRBV11-2
clone_size: .
j_call: TRBJ1-1
cdr3_nt: TGTGCCAGCAGCCTGGGCTGGGACACTGAAGCTTTCTTT
cdr3_aa: CASSLGWDTEAFF

d_call: .
v_call: TRBV9
clone_size: .
j_call: TRBJ1-3
cdr3_nt: TGTGCCAGCAGCGTAGATCGCAGGGGATTCTCTGGAAACACCATATATTTT
cdr3_aa: CASSVDRRGFSGNTIYF

d_call: TRBD1
v_call: TRBV5-1
clone_size: .
j_call: TRBJ1-1
cdr3_nt: TGCGCCAGTGGGACAGGGGCGAACACTGAAGCTTTCTTT
cdr3_aa: CASGTGANTEAFF

d_call: .
v_call: TRBV4-2
clone_size: .
j_call: TRBJ1-4
cdr3_nt: TGTGCCAGCAGCCAAGATCTCAATGAAAAACTGTTTTTT
cdr3_aa: CASSQDLNEKLFF

d_call: .
v_call: TRBV30
clone_size: .
j_call: TRBJ2-1
cdr3_nt: TGTGCCTGGAGGGACTCCTCGAGCTCCTACAATGAGCAGTTCTTC
cdr3_aa: CAWRDSSSSYNEQFF

d_call: TRBD1
v_call: TRBV7-3
clone_size: once
j_call: TRBJ2-1
cdr3_nt: TGTGCCAGCAGCCCCGGACAGGTGGATGAGCAGTTCTTC
cdr3_aa: CASSPGQVDEQFF

d_call: .
v_call: TRBV5-5
clone_size: .
j_call: TRBJ1-1
cdr3_nt: TGTGCCAGCAGCTTGGCTCCGGGACAAAAGAACACTGAAGCTTTCTTT
cdr3_aa: CASSLAPGQKNTEAFF

d_call: TRBD1
v_call: TRBV5-4
clone_size: few
j_call: TRBJ1-2
cdr3_nt: TGTGCCAGCAGAAATTCTAGGGACAGGAAGCCTGGCTACACCTTC
cdr3_aa: CASRNSRDRKPGYTF

d_call: .
v_call: TRBV7-3
clone_size: .
j_call: TRBJ2-7
cdr3_nt: TGTGCCAGCAGCTTATATCCCTCGTACGAGCAGTACTTC
cdr3_aa: CASSLYPSYEQYF

d_call: .
v_call: TRBV7-9
clone_size: many
j_call: TRBJ1-2
cdr3_nt: TGTGCCAGCAGCCTAGAGCAGGGGCAGGATGGCTACACCTTC
cdr3_aa: CASSLEQGQDGYTF

d_call: .
v_call: TRBV5-1
clone_size: .
j_call: TRBJ2-5
cdr3_nt: TGCGCCAGCAGCTTGGCGACTCGACGAGAGACCCAGTACTTC
cdr3_aa: CASSLATRRETQYF

d_call: TRBD1
v_call: TRBV7-9
clone_size: .
j_call: TRBJ1-1
cdr3_nt: TGTGCCAGCAGCTTAGATTTTGGGACAGCGAACACTGAAGCTTTCTTT
cdr3_aa: CASSLDFGTANTEAFF

d_call: TRBD1
v_call: TRBV10-3
clone_size: few
j_call: TRBJ2-3
cdr3_nt: TGTGCCATCAGTGAGAATAACAGGGGCTCCGGAGATACGCAGTATTTT
cdr3_aa: CAISENNRGSGDTQYF

d_call: .
v_call: TRBV5-8
clone_size: .
j_call: TRBJ1-4
cdr3_nt: TGTGCCAGCAGCTTGGGCCAGGGAAACGTTAATGAAAAACTGTTTTTT
cdr3_aa: CASSLGQGNVNEKLFF

d_call: .
v_call: TRBV7-2
clone_size: .
j_call: TRBJ1-6
cdr3_nt: TGTGCCAGCAGCTTTCGACAGACAGATAATTCACCCCTCCACTTT
cdr3_aa: CASSFRQTDNSPLHF

d_call: .
v_call: TRBV30
clone_size: few
j_call: TRBJ1-2
cdr3_nt: TGTGCCGGAGGACGGAGAGATGGCTACACCTTC
cdr3_aa: CAGGRRDGYTF

d_call: .
v_call: TRBV27
clone_size: .
j_call: TRBJ1-1
cdr3_nt: TGTGCCAGCAGTTTATATAGCCCGTCGAACACTGAAGCTTTCTTT
cdr3_aa: CASSLYSPSNTEAFF

d_call: .
v_call: TRBV29-1
clone_size: .
j_call: TRBJ2-3
cdr3_nt: TGCAGCGTTGACTTGACTGCATCTAGCACAGATACGCAGTATTTT
cdr3_aa: CSVDLTASSTDTQYF

d_call: .
v_call: TRBV2
clone_size: .
j_call: TRBJ1-4
cdr3_nt: TGTGCCAGCAGTGAAGTGGCCGCCTGGGAAAAACTGTTTTTT
cdr3_aa: CASSEVAAWEKLFF

d_call: .
v_call: TRBV18
clone_size: .
j_call: TRBJ1-5
cdr3_nt: TGTGCCAGCTCACCGAGGGCTAGCAATCAGCCCCAGCATTTT
cdr3_aa: CASSPRASNQPQHF

d_call: .
v_call: TRBV28
clone_size: .
j_call: TRBJ1-2
cdr3_nt: TGTGCCAGCAGTTCTCCCCGGAGAGGCCTGGGTCCCAACTATGGCTACACCTTC
cdr3_aa: CASSSPRRGLGPNYGYTF

d_call: TRBD2
v_call: TRBV10-3
clone_size: many
j_call: TRBJ2-3
cdr3_nt: TGTGCCATCAGTGAACCTAGCGGGGGCACAGATACGCAGTATTTT
cdr3_aa: CAISEPSGGTDTQYF

d_call: .
v_call: TRBV5-5
clone_size: .
j_call: TRBJ1-2
cdr3_nt: TGTGCCAGCAGCTTGGGGTGGGCAGTTACTAACTATGGCTACACCTTC
cdr3_aa: CASSLGWAVTNYGYTF

d_call: TRBD1
v_call: TRBV10-3
clone_size: .
j_call: TRBJ1-2
cdr3_nt: TGTGCCATCAGTGAGTCCCGGGACAGGGTTGGCTACACCTTC
cdr3_aa: CAISESRDRVGYTF

d_call: TRBD1
v_call: TRBV25-1
clone_size: .
j_call: TRBJ1-2
cdr3_nt: TGTGCCAGCAGTGAATATGACAGGGGCTATGGCTACACCTTC
cdr3_aa: CASSEYDRGYGYTF

d_call: TRBD1
v_call: TRBV7-2
clone_size: .
j_call: TRBJ1-2
cdr3_nt: TGTGCCAGCAGCTTACCAGGTGGGGACAGACTCTATGGCTACACCTTC
cdr3_aa: CASSLPGGDRLYGYTF

d_call: TRBD2
v_call: TRBV9
clone_size: .
j_call: TRBJ2-7
cdr3_nt: TGTGCCAGCAGCGTTCAAGCGGGGGCGAGAAACGAGCAGTACTTC
cdr3_aa: CASSVQAGARNEQYF

d_call: .
v_call: TRBV2
clone_size: .
j_call: TRBJ1-1
cdr3_nt: TGTGCCAGCAGTGCTCATACTGGCACTGAAGCTTTCTTT
cdr3_aa: CASSAHTGTEAFF

d_call: TRBD1
v_call: TRBV7-2
clone_size: many
j_call: TRBJ1-2
cdr3_nt: TGTGCCAGCAGCATCATGACAGGGCCTGGGAGCTACACCTTC
cdr3_aa: CASSIMTGPGSYTF

d_call: TRBD2
v_call: TRBV20-1
clone_size: .
j_call: TRBJ2-7
cdr3_nt: TGCAGTGCTAGTCATGGAATAGCGGGGGATCCACCCTACGAGCAGTACTTC
cdr3_aa: CSASHGIAGDPPYEQYF

d_call: TRBD2
v_call: TRBV28
clone_size: .
j_call: TRBJ2-3
cdr3_nt: TGTGCCAGCACCCGACGGGAGGCTAGCACAGATACGCAGTATTTT
cdr3_aa: CASTRREASTDTQYF

d_call: .
v_call: TRBV12-5
clone_size: .
j_call: TRBJ2-1
cdr3_nt: TGTGCTAGTGGGCAGGGTATGAGGACCCTAGGTGAGCAGTTCTTC
cdr3_aa: CASGQGMRTLGEQFF

d_call: .
v_call: TRBV27
clone_size: .
j_call: TRBJ2-5
cdr3_nt: TGTGCCAGCAGGTCCAGGCCCGAAGAGACCCAGTACTTC
cdr3_aa: CASRSRPEETQYF

d_call: .
v_call: TRBV19
clone_size: .
j_call: TRBJ1-1
cdr3_nt: TGTGCCAGTAGTCTGGGGACACCGAACACTGAAGCTTTCTTT
cdr3_aa: CASSLGTPNTEAFF

d_call: .
v_call: TRBV5-4
clone_size: .
j_call: TRBJ1-3
cdr3_nt: TGTGCCAGCAGCTTTTTCGGGTCCTCTGGAAACACCATATATTTT
cdr3_aa: CASSFFGSSGNTIYF

d_call: TRBD1
v_call: TRBV19
clone_size: few
j_call: TRBJ1-2
cdr3_nt: TGTGCCAGTAGTATGGACAGGGGGCGATCTTACACCTTC
cdr3_aa: CASSMDRGRSYTF

d_call: TRBD1
v_call: TRBV27
clone_size: .
j_call: TRBJ1-2
cdr3_nt: TGTGCCAGCTCAAACCGGGCGAGGGACAGGATACGTGGCTACACCTTC
cdr3_aa: CASSNRARDRIRGYTF

d_call: TRBD1
v_call: TRBV3-1/TRBV3-2
clone_size: .
j_call: TRBJ2-1
cdr3_nt: TGTGCCAGCAGCCAAGGGTCTGGGACAGCCTACAATGAGCAGTTCTTC
cdr3_aa: CASSQGSGTAYNEQFF

d_call: .
v_call: TRBV5-4
clone_size: .
j_call: TRBJ2-5
cdr3_nt: TGTGCCAGCAGCTTGGGGACTATGGGTCCAAGGCCGGAGACCCAGTACTTC
cdr3_aa: CASSLGTMGPRPETQYF

d_call: TRBD1
v_call: TRBV7-2
clone_size: .
j_call: TRBJ1-2
cdr3_nt: TGTGCCAGCAGCTGGGACAGGGGGCCGTATGGCTACACCTTC
cdr3_aa: CASSWDRGPYGYTF

d_call: .
v_call: TRBV4-3
clone_size: .
j_call: TRBJ2-3
cdr3_nt: TGCGCCAGCAGCCAAAACAGGGTCGATACGCAGTATTTT
cdr3_aa: CASSQNRVDTQYF

d_call: TRBD1
v_call: TRBV5-8
clone_size: .
j_call: TRBJ2-6
cdr3_nt: TGTGCCAGCAGCTCCCCGGGACAGGCCCGCTCTGGGGCCAACGTCCTGACTTTC
cdr3_aa: CASSSPGQARSGANVLTF

d_call: TRBD1
v_call: TRBV3-1/TRBV3-2
clone_size: once
j_call: TRBJ1-4
cdr3_nt: TGTGCCAGCAGTCCTCCGGGACAGGTTACCCCAACTAATGAAAAACTGTTTTTT
cdr3_aa: CASSPPGQVTPTNEKLFF

d_call: .
v_call: TRBV7-9
clone_size: .
j_call: TRBJ1-1
cdr3_nt: TGTGCCAGCAGCCTGCAGGGCCCGGCCGGTACTGAAGCTTTCTTT
cdr3_aa: CASSLQGPAGTEAFF

d_call: TRBD1
v_call: TRBV18
clone_size: .
j_call: TRBJ2-2
cdr3_nt: TGTGCCAGTTCACCCACCGGGACAGGGGACACCGGGGAGCTGTTTTTT
cdr3_aa: CASSPTGTGDTGELFF

d_call: .
v_call: TRBV7-2
clone_size: .
j_call: TRBJ2-1
cdr3_nt: TGTGCCAGCAGCTTAGGTTCGGGGGAGGATGAGCAGTTCTTC
cdr3_aa: CASSLGSGEDEQFF

d_call: .
v_call: TRBV6-1
clone_size: once
j_call: TRBJ1-1
cdr3_nt: TGTGCCAGCAGTGCCCCGGAAAGTTTGGGCCCCGGGGTAGCTTTCTTT
cdr3_aa: CASSAPESLGPGVAFF

d_call: TRBD1
v_call: TRBV5-5
clone_size: .
j_call: TRBJ1-3
cdr3_nt: TGTGCCAGCAGCTGGGGACAGTCCCCCTCTGGAAACACCATATATTTT
cdr3_aa: CASSWGQSPSGNTIYF

d_call: TRBD1
v_call: TRBV5-1
clone_size: .
j_call: TRBJ1-3
cdr3_nt: TGCGCCAGCGCGATTTCTGGAGGACAGGGGGCGGGAAACACCATATATTTT
cdr3_aa: CASAISGGQGAGNTIYF

d_call: TRBD2
v_call: TRBV5-4
clone_size: .
j_call: TRBJ2-1
cdr3_nt: TGTGCCAGCAGTCCCATTGGCGGGGGGGCCTACAATGAGCAGTTCTTC
cdr3_aa: CASSPIGGGAYNEQFF

d_call: .
v_call: TRBV30
clone_size: .
j_call: TRBJ1-5
cdr3_nt: TGTGCCTGGAGTCGGGAGGATAGCAATCAGCCCCAGCATTTT
cdr3_aa: CAWSREDSNQPQHF

d_call: .
v_call: TRBV11-3
clone_size: once
j_call: TRBJ1-2
cdr3_nt: TGTGCCAGCAGCTTAGACCGTGGCCGATCTAACTATGGCTACACCTTC
cdr3_aa: CASSLDRGRSNYGYTF

d_call: TRBD1
v_call: TRBV18
clone_size: .
j_call: TRBJ1-1
cdr3_nt: TGTGCCAGCTCACGTGGGCAGGGGGTAGAAGCTTTCTTT
cdr3_aa: CASSRGQGVEAFF